This T cell receptor (beta chain) was recovered during a study of CD8 T cells in Susac syndrome. Study results and caveats: The relatively small number of individuals in the TCR sequencing and HLA analysis was acknowledged by the study.

A quantity of about 0.5 to 1 ug RNA underwent reverse transcription using random hexamers. Amplification of TCR beta CDR3 was carried out by immunoSEQ multiplex PCR, which covered 54 Vbeta and 13 Jbeta segments. One entry per CDR3 protein results from TCRdb running MiXCR on the immunoSEQ multiplex PCR reads. Of about 300,000 distinct CDR3 sequences in the sample, about 88% were seen once. As for this clonotype: Its cognate antigen is unknown.

The CDR3 has 16 residues. CDR1 is GTSNPN, CDR2 SVGIG, per germline (reference sequence). Trimming cost V 4 bases and J 7 bases, with 22 bases left between them. TCR beta sequencing was performed on blood CD8+ and CD4+ T cells. Negative isolation was applied to CD8+ and CD4+ T cells, and FACS enrichment was applied to TEMRA cells. The clonotype was recovered from a human donor with multiple sclerosis. The sequencing sample was made of CD8+ T cells from PBMCs. The chain is built from TRBV30 and TRBJ1-4; D possibly corresponds to TRBD1 (5 bases). The CDR3, as DNA: TGTGCCTGGAACCACCCTCTCTGGGGGTTGGCTGAAAAACTGTTTTTT. It specifies CAWNHPLWGLAEKLFF.